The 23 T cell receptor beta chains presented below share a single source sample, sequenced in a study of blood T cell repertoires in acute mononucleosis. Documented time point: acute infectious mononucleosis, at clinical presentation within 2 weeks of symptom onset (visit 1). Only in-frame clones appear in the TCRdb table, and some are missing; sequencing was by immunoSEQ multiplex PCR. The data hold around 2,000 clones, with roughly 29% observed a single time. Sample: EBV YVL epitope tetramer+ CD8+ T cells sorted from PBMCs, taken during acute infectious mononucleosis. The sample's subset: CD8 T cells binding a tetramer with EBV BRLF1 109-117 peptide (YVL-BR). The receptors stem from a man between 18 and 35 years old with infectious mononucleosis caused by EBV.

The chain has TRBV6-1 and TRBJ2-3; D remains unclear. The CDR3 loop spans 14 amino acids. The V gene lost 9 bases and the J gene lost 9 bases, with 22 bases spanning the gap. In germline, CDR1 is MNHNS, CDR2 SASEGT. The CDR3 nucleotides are TGTGCCAGTGCCCTACTTGGGTCAGCGTCGACGCAGTATTTT. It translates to CASALLGSASTQYF.

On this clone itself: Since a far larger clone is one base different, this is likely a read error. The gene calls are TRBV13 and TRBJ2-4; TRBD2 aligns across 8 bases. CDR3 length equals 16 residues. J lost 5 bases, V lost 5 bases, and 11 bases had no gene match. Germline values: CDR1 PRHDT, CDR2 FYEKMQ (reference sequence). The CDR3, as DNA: TGTGCCAGCAGCCACCCCCGGGAGGGAGAGCAAAACATTCAGTACTTC. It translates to CASSHPREGEQNIQYF.

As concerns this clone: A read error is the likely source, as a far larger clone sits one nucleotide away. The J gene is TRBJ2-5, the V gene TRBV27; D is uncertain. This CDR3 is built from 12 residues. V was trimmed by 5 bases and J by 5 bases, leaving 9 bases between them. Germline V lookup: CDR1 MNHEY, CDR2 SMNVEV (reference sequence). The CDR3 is CASSMAVETQYF. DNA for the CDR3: TGTGCCAGCAGTATGGCAGTGGAGACCCAGTACTTC.

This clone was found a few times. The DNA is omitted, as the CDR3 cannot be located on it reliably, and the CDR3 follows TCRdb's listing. The CDR3 sequence: CASRQTPGSCFF. V gene TRBV13 combines with J gene TRBJ2-2; the D call TRBD2 from the table was never checked on the DNA. Per germline, CDR1 PRHDT and CDR2 FYEKMQ (reference sequence). The length of the CDR3 is 12 amino acids, counting both ends.

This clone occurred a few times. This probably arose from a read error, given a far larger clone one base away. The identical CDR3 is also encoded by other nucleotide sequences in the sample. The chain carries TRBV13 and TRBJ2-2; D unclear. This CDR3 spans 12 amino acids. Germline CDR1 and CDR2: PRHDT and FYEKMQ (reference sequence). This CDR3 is CACRQTSGELFF. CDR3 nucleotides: TGTGCCTGCAGACAAACGTCCGGGGAGCTGTTTTTT.

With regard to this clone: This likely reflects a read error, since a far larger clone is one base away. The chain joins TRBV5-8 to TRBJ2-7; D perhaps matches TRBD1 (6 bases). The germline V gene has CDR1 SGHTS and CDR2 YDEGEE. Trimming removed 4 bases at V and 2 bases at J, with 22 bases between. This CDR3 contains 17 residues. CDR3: CASSLPLLDRTTYEQYF. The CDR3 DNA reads TGTGCCAGCAGCCTTCCCCTTCTTGACAGGACGACCTACGAGCAGTACTTC.

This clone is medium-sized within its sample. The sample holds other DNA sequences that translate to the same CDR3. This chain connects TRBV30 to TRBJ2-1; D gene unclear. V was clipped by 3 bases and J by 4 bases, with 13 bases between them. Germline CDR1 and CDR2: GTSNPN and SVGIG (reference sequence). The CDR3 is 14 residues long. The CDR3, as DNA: TGTGCCTGGAGGGTCCAACCAGCTTACAATGAGCAGTTCTTC. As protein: CAWRVQPAYNEQFF.

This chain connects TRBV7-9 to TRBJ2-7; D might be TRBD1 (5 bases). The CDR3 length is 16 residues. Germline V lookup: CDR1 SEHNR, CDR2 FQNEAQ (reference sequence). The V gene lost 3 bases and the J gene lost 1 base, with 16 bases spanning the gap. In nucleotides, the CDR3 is TGTGCCAGCAGCTTGGATGGGGCGGAAGGGTCCTACGAGCAGTACTTC. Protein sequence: CASSLDGAEGSYEQYF.

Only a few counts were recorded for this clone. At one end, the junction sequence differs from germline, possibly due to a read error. CDR3 sequence (DNA): TGTGCCTGCAGTGCCCTTCTTGGGTCATCGTCGACGCAGTATTTT. This translates into CACSALLGSSSTQYF. This sequence joins TRBV6-5 and TRBJ2-3; D not resolved. Germline V gene lookup returns CDR1 MNHEY and CDR2 SVGAGI. The CDR3 runs to 15 residues.

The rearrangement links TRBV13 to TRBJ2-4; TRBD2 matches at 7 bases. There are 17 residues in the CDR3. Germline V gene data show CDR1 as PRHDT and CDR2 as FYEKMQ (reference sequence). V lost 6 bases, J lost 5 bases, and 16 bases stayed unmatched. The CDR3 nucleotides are TGTGCCAGCAGACAAACGTCCGGGGAGGGAGGGCAAAACATTCAGTACTTC. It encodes CASRQTSGEGGQNIQYF.

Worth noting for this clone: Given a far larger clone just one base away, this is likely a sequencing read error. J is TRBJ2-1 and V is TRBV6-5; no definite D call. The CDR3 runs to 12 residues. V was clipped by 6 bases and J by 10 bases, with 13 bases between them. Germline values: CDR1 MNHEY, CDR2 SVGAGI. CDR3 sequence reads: CASSLMGGEQFF. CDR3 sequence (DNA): TGTGCCAGCAGCCTCATGGGCGGAGAGCAGTTCTTC.

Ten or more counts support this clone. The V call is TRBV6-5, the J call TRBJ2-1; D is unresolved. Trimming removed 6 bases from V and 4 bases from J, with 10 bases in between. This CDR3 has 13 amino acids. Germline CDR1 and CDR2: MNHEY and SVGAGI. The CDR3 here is CASSSLTYNEQFF. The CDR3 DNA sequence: TGTGCCAGCAGCTCCCTAACGTACAATGAGCAGTTCTTC.

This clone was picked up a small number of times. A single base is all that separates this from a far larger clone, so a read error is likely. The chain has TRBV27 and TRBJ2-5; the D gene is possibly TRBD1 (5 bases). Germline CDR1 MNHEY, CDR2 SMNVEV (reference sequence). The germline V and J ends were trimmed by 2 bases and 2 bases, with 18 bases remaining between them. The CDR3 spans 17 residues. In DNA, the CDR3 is TGTGCCAGCAGTTTACCGGTAACGACAGTAAAACAAGAGACCCAGTACTTC. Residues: CASSLPVTTVKQETQYF.

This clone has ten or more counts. CDR3 sequence reads: CASSDPFLNEQFF. CDR3 nucleotide sequence: TGTGCCAGCAGTGACCCGTTTTTGAATGAGCAGTTCTTC. The chain links TRBV6-5 to TRBJ2-1; D is uncertain. Trimming cost V 5 bases and J 7 bases, with 12 bases left between them. CDR1 is MNHEY, CDR2 SVGAGI, per germline. The CDR3 covers 13 residues.

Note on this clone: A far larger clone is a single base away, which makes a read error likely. CDR3 sequence: CSISGVSSYEHYF. For the CDR3, the DNA is TGCAGCATAAGTGGGGTGAGTTCCTACGAGCATTACTTC. V is TRBV29-1 and J is TRBJ2-7, with D uncertain. In germline, CDR1 is SQVTM, CDR2 ANQGSEA. This CDR3 comprises 13 residues.

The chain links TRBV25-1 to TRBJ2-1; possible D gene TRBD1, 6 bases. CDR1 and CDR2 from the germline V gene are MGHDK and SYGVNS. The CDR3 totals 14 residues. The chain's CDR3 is CGSDFRQVDNEQFF. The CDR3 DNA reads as TGTGGCAGTGATTTCCGACAGGTGGACAATGAGCAGTTCTTC. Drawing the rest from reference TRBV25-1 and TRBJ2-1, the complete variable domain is EADIYQTPRYLVIGTGKKITLECSQTMGHDKMYWYQQDPGMELHLIHYSYGVNSTEKGDLSSESTVSRIRTEHFPLTLESARPSHTSQYLCGSDFRQVDNEQFFGPGTRLTVL.

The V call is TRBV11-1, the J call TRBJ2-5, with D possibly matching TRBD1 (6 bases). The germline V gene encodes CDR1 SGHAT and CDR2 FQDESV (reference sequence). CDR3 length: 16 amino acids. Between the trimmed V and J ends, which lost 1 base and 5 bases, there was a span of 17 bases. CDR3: CASSLDLTGMGETQYF. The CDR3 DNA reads TGTGCCAGCAGCTTAGATTTAACAGGGATGGGGGAGACCCAGTACTTC. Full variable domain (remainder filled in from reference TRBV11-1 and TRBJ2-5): EAEVAQSPRYKITEKSQAVAFWCDPISGHATLYWYRQILGQGPELLVQFQDESVVDDSQLPKDRFSAERLKGVDSTLKIQPAELGDSAMYLCASSLDLTGMGETQYFGPGTRLLVL.

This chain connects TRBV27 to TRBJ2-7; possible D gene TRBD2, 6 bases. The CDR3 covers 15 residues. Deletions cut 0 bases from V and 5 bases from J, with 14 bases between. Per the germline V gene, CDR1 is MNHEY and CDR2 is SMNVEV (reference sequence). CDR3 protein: CASSLSVGTFNEQYF. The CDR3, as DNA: TGTGCCAGCAGTTTATCGGTAGGGACTTTCAACGAGCAGTACTTC.

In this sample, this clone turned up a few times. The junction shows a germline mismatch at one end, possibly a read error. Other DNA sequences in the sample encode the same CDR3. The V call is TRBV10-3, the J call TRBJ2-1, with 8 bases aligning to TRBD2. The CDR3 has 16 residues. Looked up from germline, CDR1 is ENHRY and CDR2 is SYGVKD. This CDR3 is CASSFDFSGALHEQFF. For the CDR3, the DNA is TGTGCCAGCAGTTTCGACTTTAGCGGGGCTCTACATGAGCAGTTCTTC.

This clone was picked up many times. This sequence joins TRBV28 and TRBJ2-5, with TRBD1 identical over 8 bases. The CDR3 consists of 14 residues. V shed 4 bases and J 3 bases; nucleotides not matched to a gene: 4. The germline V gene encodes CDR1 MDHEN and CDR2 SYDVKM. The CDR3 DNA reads TGTGCCAGCAGTTCCCGGACAGGGAAAGAGACCCAGTACTTC. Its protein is CASSSRTGKETQYF.

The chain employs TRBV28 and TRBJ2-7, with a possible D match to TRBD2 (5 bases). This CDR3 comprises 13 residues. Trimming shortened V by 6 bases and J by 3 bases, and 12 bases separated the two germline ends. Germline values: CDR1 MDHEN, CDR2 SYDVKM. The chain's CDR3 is CASSLLANYEQYF. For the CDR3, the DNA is TGTGCCAGCAGCCTTCTAGCTAACTACGAGCAGTACTTC.

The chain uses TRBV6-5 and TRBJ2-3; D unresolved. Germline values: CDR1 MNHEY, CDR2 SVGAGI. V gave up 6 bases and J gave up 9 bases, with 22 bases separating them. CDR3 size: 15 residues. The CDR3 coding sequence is TGTGCCAGCAGATCCCTACTTGGGTCAGCGTCGACGCAGTATTTT. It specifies CASRSLLGSASTQYF.

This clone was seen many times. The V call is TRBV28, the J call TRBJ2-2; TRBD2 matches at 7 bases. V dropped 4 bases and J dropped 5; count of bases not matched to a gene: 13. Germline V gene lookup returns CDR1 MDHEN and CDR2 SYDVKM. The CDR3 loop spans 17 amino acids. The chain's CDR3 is CASSSILALTGTGELFF. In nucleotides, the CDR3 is TGTGCCAGCAGTTCTATACTAGCGCTGACTGGAACCGGGGAGCTGTTTTTT. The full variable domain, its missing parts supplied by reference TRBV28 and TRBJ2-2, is DVKVTQSSRYLVKRTGEKVFLECVQDMDHENMFWYRQDPGLGLRLIYFSYDVKMKEKGDIPEGYSVSREKKERFSLILESASTNQTSMYLCASSSILALTGTGELFFGEGSRLTVL.